The rows below give T cell receptor beta chains drawn from one sample of a study of identical twins. TCRdb independently ran MiXCR on the 5' RACE reads; one entry per CDR3 protein. The sample records nearly 900,000 distinct CDR3 sequences, approximately 13% being singletons. Separately, the same data were catalogued under a study of yellow fever vaccine responses in identical twins.

Sequenced sample: PBMCs. These receptors were obtained from a woman aged 18-30 years in good health. Each CDR3 is given with its conserved first and last residue. The D gene is left open where the match is weak. Clone sizes are given selectively: once, few, many, or a class where the clone is expanded.

d_gene: TRBD1; j_gene: TRBJ1-1; abundance: few; v_gene: TRBV10-3; CDR3nt: TGTGCCATTAAAAACGTACAGGGGGCGCGGACTGAAGCTTTCTTT; CDR3aa: CAIKNVQGARTEAFF
d_gene: TRBD1; j_gene: TRBJ2-1; abundance: .; v_gene: TRBV7-9; CDR3nt: TGTGCCAGCAGCCCACAGATACAGGGGTCTGAGCAGTTCTTC; CDR3aa: CASSPQIQGSEQFF
d_gene: TRBD1; j_gene: TRBJ1-2; abundance: many; v_gene: TRBV12-3/TRBV12-4; CDR3nt: TGTGCCAGCAGCACAGGGGGCGTGGGTGGCTACACCTTC; CDR3aa: CASSTGGVGGYTF
d_gene: .; j_gene: TRBJ2-7; abundance: .; v_gene: TRBV3-1; CDR3nt: TGTGCCAGCAGCCAGGCCCCGCGTGGCTACGAGCAGTACTTC; CDR3aa: CASSQAPRGYEQYF
d_gene: TRBD2; j_gene: TRBJ2-3; abundance: many; v_gene: TRBV7-8; CDR3nt: TGTGCCAGCAGCCGTACTAGCGGGGGCACAGATACGCAGTATTTT; CDR3aa: CASSRTSGGTDTQYF
d_gene: TRBD1; j_gene: TRBJ2-5; abundance: few; v_gene: TRBV12-3/TRBV12-4; CDR3nt: TGTGCCAGCTCACGGGACAGGCATTTCCAAGAGACCCAGTACTTC; CDR3aa: CASSRDRHFQETQYF
d_gene: .; j_gene: TRBJ2-1; abundance: .; v_gene: TRBV7-9; CDR3nt: TGTGCCATGGGCCCCGGGCTCTCCTACAATGAGCAGTTCTTC; CDR3aa: CAMGPGLSYNEQFF
d_gene: TRBD1; j_gene: TRBJ2-2; abundance: .; v_gene: TRBV5-6; CDR3nt: TGTGCCAGCAGCTTTCAACAGGGGTACACCGGGGAGCTGTTTTTT; CDR3aa: CASSFQQGYTGELFF
d_gene: .; j_gene: TRBJ1-2; abundance: .; v_gene: TRBV29-1; CDR3nt: TGCAGCGTTGGGGCCGGGAGTTCTAACTATGGCTACACCTTC; CDR3aa: CSVGAGSSNYGYTF
d_gene: .; j_gene: TRBJ2-5; abundance: many; v_gene: TRBV12-3/TRBV12-4; CDR3nt: TGTGCCAGCAGTTGGGCCGAGACCCAGTACTTC; CDR3aa: CASSWAETQYF
d_gene: TRBD1; j_gene: TRBJ2-5; abundance: .; v_gene: TRBV20-1; CDR3nt: TGCAGTGCTAGTGGGACAGACGTTTTC; CDR3aa: CSASGTDVF
d_gene: TRBD2; j_gene: TRBJ2-3; abundance: few; v_gene: TRBV11-1; CDR3nt: TGTGCCAGCAGCTTACCTAGCGGGGGGGCATCCGTCACAGATACGCAGTATTTT; CDR3aa: CASSLPSGGASVTDTQYF
d_gene: .; j_gene: TRBJ2-7; abundance: many; v_gene: TRBV28; CDR3nt: TGTGCCAGCAGTCCCCGGCGGGCCTCCTACGAGCAGTACTTC; CDR3aa: CASSPRRASYEQYF
d_gene: TRBD2; j_gene: TRBJ2-1; abundance: .; v_gene: TRBV12-5; CDR3nt: TGTGCTAGTGGGAATTTGGAACTAGCGGGGGAGGCACCCTACAATGAGCAGTTCTTC; CDR3aa: CASGNLELAGEAPYNEQFF
d_gene: .; j_gene: TRBJ1-1; abundance: many; v_gene: TRBV15; CDR3nt: TGTGCCACCAGCAGGAGGAACACTGAAGCTTTCTTT; CDR3aa: CATSRRNTEAFF
d_gene: .; j_gene: TRBJ2-5; abundance: .; v_gene: TRBV20-1; CDR3nt: TGCAGTGCTAGACGGCTCGGGGAGACCCAGTACTTC; CDR3aa: CSARRLGETQYF
d_gene: TRBD1; j_gene: TRBJ2-7; abundance: few; v_gene: TRBV20-1; CDR3nt: TGCAGTGCTAGAGATGGGGACAGGTTTTCCTACGAGCAGTACTTC; CDR3aa: CSARDGDRFSYEQYF
d_gene: TRBD1; j_gene: TRBJ2-7; abundance: many; v_gene: TRBV6-2/TRBV6-3; CDR3nt: TGTGCCAGCCTCCCGTCGGACAGGGGCTTCTACGAGCAGTACTTC; CDR3aa: CASLPSDRGFYEQYF
d_gene: .; j_gene: TRBJ1-4; abundance: few; v_gene: TRBV20-1; CDR3nt: TGCAGTGCTAGGACAGGCACAACTAATGAAAAACTGTTTTTT; CDR3aa: CSARTGTTNEKLFF
d_gene: TRBD1; j_gene: TRBJ2-2; abundance: .; v_gene: TRBV6-1; CDR3nt: TGTGCCAGCAGCCGCCTGACAGGGAGCACCGGGGAGCTGTTTTTT; CDR3aa: CASSRLTGSTGELFF
d_gene: TRBD2; j_gene: TRBJ2-1; abundance: few; v_gene: TRBV5-1; CDR3nt: TGCGCCAGCGGACTAGCGGGAGTTAATTACAATGAGCAGTTCTTC; CDR3aa: CASGLAGVNYNEQFF
d_gene: .; j_gene: TRBJ1-2; abundance: many; v_gene: TRBV2; CDR3nt: TGTGCCAGCGTGGGGCAAGCTAACTATGGCTACACCTTC; CDR3aa: CASVGQANYGYTF
d_gene: .; j_gene: TRBJ2-1; abundance: many; v_gene: TRBV11-2; CDR3nt: TGTGCCAGCAGCTTAGCTAGGGAGTACCTGTTCTTC; CDR3aa: CASSLAREYLFF
d_gene: TRBD1; j_gene: TRBJ2-1; abundance: .; v_gene: TRBV12-3/TRBV12-4; CDR3nt: TGTGCCAGCAGTTTAGTGATCAGGGGGTTAGGTGAGCAGTTCTTC; CDR3aa: CASSLVIRGLGEQFF
d_gene: TRBD1; j_gene: TRBJ2-3; abundance: few; v_gene: TRBV28; CDR3nt: TGTGCCAGCAGTTTTGAATTACCGGGACAGTGGGGTACAGATACGCAGTATTTT; CDR3aa: CASSFELPGQWGTDTQYF
d_gene: .; j_gene: TRBJ1-1; abundance: many; v_gene: TRBV7-9; CDR3nt: TGTGCCAGCAGCCAGCGGGAAGCTTTCTTT; CDR3aa: CASSQREAFF
d_gene: .; j_gene: TRBJ1-1; abundance: .; v_gene: TRBV5-1; CDR3nt: TGCGCCAGCAGGGCAGACTCATCTGGGTACACTGAAGCTTTCTTT; CDR3aa: CASRADSSGYTEAFF
d_gene: .; j_gene: TRBJ2-4; abundance: .; v_gene: TRBV12-3/TRBV12-4; CDR3nt: TGTGCCAGCAGTCAAAAGGGTTCAGGCATTCAGTACTTC; CDR3aa: CASSQKGSGIQYF
d_gene: TRBD1; j_gene: TRBJ2-2; abundance: many; v_gene: TRBV12-3/TRBV12-4; CDR3nt: TGTGCCAGCAGGGAGACAGGGGTAACCGGGGAGCTGTTTTTT; CDR3aa: CASRETGVTGELFF
d_gene: .; j_gene: TRBJ1-5; abundance: .; v_gene: TRBV12-3/TRBV12-4; CDR3nt: TGTGCCAGCATTCCGGGGCTCGGCAATCAGCCCCAGCATTTT; CDR3aa: CASIPGLGNQPQHF
d_gene: TRBD1; j_gene: TRBJ1-5; abundance: few; v_gene: TRBV28; CDR3nt: TGTGCCAGCAGGCCCAGGCTACAGGGGCAGCCCCAGCATTTT; CDR3aa: CASRPRLQGQPQHF
d_gene: .; j_gene: TRBJ2-4; abundance: .; v_gene: TRBV14; CDR3nt: TGTGCCAGCAGCCAAGAGGCTAGGACGGGGAAAAACATTCAGTACTTC; CDR3aa: CASSQEARTGKNIQYF
d_gene: .; j_gene: TRBJ2-1; abundance: .; v_gene: TRBV4-1; CDR3nt: TGCGCCAGCAGCCAAGATCTGATTAGCCGCGGGGATGAGCAGTTCTTC; CDR3aa: CASSQDLISRGDEQFF
d_gene: TRBD1; j_gene: TRBJ1-3; abundance: few; v_gene: TRBV28; CDR3nt: TGTGCCAGCAGTTCCGTGCGGGACAGGCTCTCTGGAAACACCATATATTTT; CDR3aa: CASSSVRDRLSGNTIYF
d_gene: TRBD2; j_gene: TRBJ2-1; abundance: .; v_gene: TRBV6-5; CDR3nt: TGTGCCAGCAGTTACTCGTGGTTTGGGACTAGCGAACTAAATGAGCAGTTCTTC; CDR3aa: CASSYSWFGTSELNEQFF
d_gene: TRBD2; j_gene: TRBJ2-2; abundance: .; v_gene: TRBV6-1; CDR3nt: TGTGCCAGCAGTGGGCGACTAGCTCCCGGGGAGCTGTTTTTT; CDR3aa: CASSGRLAPGELFF
d_gene: TRBD1; j_gene: TRBJ2-1; abundance: many; v_gene: TRBV29-1; CDR3nt: TGCAGCGTTGCCGTCGGACAGGCGGGCAATGAGCAGTTCTTC; CDR3aa: CSVAVGQAGNEQFF
d_gene: TRBD1; j_gene: TRBJ2-5; abundance: many; v_gene: TRBV5-1; CDR3nt: TGCGCCAGCAGCTCCCAGGACAGGGGCCTAGAGACCCAGTACTTC; CDR3aa: CASSSQDRGLETQYF
d_gene: TRBD1; j_gene: TRBJ2-5; abundance: .; v_gene: TRBV6-1; CDR3nt: TGTGCCAGCATCGGACAGGGGTTTGAGACCCAGTACTTC; CDR3aa: CASIGQGFETQYF
d_gene: TRBD1; j_gene: TRBJ1-1; abundance: few; v_gene: TRBV10-3; CDR3nt: TGTGCCATCAGCGCATTCACAGGGGGCACAGGTGACACTGAAGCTTTCTTT; CDR3aa: CAISAFTGGTGDTEAFF
d_gene: .; j_gene: TRBJ1-2; abundance: few; v_gene: TRBV28; CDR3nt: TGTGCCAGCAGAGGAGATGGGGGAATGAACTATGGCTACACCTTC; CDR3aa: CASRGDGGMNYGYTF
d_gene: .; j_gene: TRBJ2-2; abundance: few; v_gene: TRBV7-9; CDR3nt: TGTGCCAACGGACCAGGGGGAGGGAACACCGGGGAGCTGTTTTTT; CDR3aa: CANGPGGGNTGELFF
d_gene: TRBD2; j_gene: TRBJ2-3; abundance: few; v_gene: TRBV11-1; CDR3nt: TGTGCCAGCAGCTTACCGCTAGCGGGGGGGCCGAGTAGCACGGATACGCAGTATTTT; CDR3aa: CASSLPLAGGPSSTDTQYF
d_gene: TRBD2; j_gene: TRBJ2-1; abundance: few; v_gene: TRBV5-4; CDR3nt: TGTGCCAGCAGCTTGTTTGATAGCGGGGGGGCCGTTGAGCAGTTCTTC; CDR3aa: CASSLFDSGGAVEQFF
d_gene: .; j_gene: TRBJ1-3; abundance: few; v_gene: TRBV3-1; CDR3nt: TGTGCCAGCAGCCAAGTTCATCCCCCGGGGGTAAACACCATATATTTT; CDR3aa: CASSQVHPPGVNTIYF
d_gene: .; j_gene: TRBJ2-7; abundance: few; v_gene: TRBV7-3; CDR3nt: TGTGCCAGCAGCCTGAATGGAAAGGTACTTTCGTACTTC; CDR3aa: CASSLNGKVLSYF
d_gene: .; j_gene: TRBJ2-4; abundance: .; v_gene: TRBV5-1; CDR3nt: TGCGCCAGCAGCCCTGGCACCATAACCGGGGCCACCCCGACGTGGTACTTC; CDR3aa: CASSPGTITGATPTWYF